Listed below are T cell receptor beta chains from one sample, sequenced in a study of CD8 T cells in Susac syndrome. TCRdb re-analysed the immunoSEQ multiplex PCR reads in MiXCR, keeping a single row per CDR3 protein. The table lists approximately 160,000 distinct CDR3 sequences, 93% of them singletons. Sequenced material: CD4+ T cells from PBMCs. The source is a human donor with multiple sclerosis. Both conserved end residues are part of each CDR3. D genes are given only for firm matches. Clone size appears in some rows only: once, few, many, or a class for an expanded clone.

clone_size: -; d_call: -; j_call: TRBJ1-5; v_call: TRBV28; cdr3_aa: CASRMGVGNQPQHF; cdr3_nt: TGTGCCAGCAGGATGGGGGTAGGCAATCAGCCCCAGCATTTT
clone_size: few; d_call: -; j_call: TRBJ2-3; v_call: TRBV19; cdr3_aa: CASSLGGSADTQYF; cdr3_nt: TGTGCCAGTAGTTTAGGAGGGAGTGCAGATACGCAGTATTTT
clone_size: -; d_call: -; j_call: TRBJ2-3; v_call: TRBV20-1; cdr3_aa: CSARGAVLTDTQYF; cdr3_nt: TGCAGTGCTAGGGGAGCGGTCCTCACAGATACGCAGTATTTT
clone_size: -; d_call: -; j_call: TRBJ2-7; v_call: TRBV19; cdr3_aa: CASSIDRSSTSYEQYF; cdr3_nt: TGTGCCAGTAGTATAGATAGAAGCTCCACCTCCTACGAGCAGTACTTC
clone_size: once; d_call: -; j_call: TRBJ2-7; v_call: TRBV3-1; cdr3_aa: CASSQVIVLERRILREQYF; cdr3_nt: TGTGCCAGCAGCCAAGTAATTGTTTTGGAGCGGAGGATCCTCAGGGAGCAGTACTTC
clone_size: -; d_call: TRBD2; j_call: TRBJ2-3; v_call: TRBV5-1; cdr3_aa: CASSSLPVGSGGTDTQYF; cdr3_nt: TGCGCCAGCAGCTCCCTTCCGGTGGGTAGCGGGGGCACAGATACGCAGTATTTT
clone_size: -; d_call: -; j_call: TRBJ1-2; v_call: TRBV10-3; cdr3_aa: CAISSAGESPGGRGYTF; cdr3_nt: TGTGCCATCAGCTCAGCAGGGGAGTCCCCCGGGGGACGTGGCTACACCTTC
clone_size: -; d_call: -; j_call: TRBJ1-4; v_call: TRBV18; cdr3_aa: CASSPDALNEKLFF; cdr3_nt: TGTGCCAGCTCGCCCGACGCCCTTAATGAAAAACTGTTTTTT
clone_size: -; d_call: -; j_call: TRBJ1-6; v_call: TRBV5-1; cdr3_aa: CASSLERNNSPLHF; cdr3_nt: TGCGCCAGCAGCTTGGAAAGGAATAATTCACCCCTCCACTTT
clone_size: -; d_call: -; j_call: TRBJ2-1; v_call: TRBV5-6; cdr3_aa: CASSSQGTPFNEQFF; cdr3_nt: TGTGCCAGCAGCAGCCAGGGGACCCCCTTTAATGAGCAGTTCTTC
clone_size: -; d_call: -; j_call: TRBJ1-1; v_call: TRBV4-1; cdr3_aa: CASSQARSGMNTEAFF; cdr3_nt: TGCGCCAGCAGCCAAGCCCGATCGGGAATGAACACTGAAGCTTTCTTT
clone_size: -; d_call: -; j_call: TRBJ1-1; v_call: TRBV11-2; cdr3_aa: CASSFTGGDEAFF; cdr3_nt: TGTGCCAGCAGCTTTACGGGGGGCGATGAAGCTTTCTTT
clone_size: -; d_call: -; j_call: TRBJ2-7; v_call: TRBV4-3; cdr3_aa: CASSPGLQRYYEQYF; cdr3_nt: TGCGCCAGCAGCCCCGGGCTGCAAAGGTACTACGAGCAGTACTTC
clone_size: once; d_call: TRBD1; j_call: TRBJ1-2; v_call: TRBV30; cdr3_aa: CAWSVQVTGSYGYTF; cdr3_nt: TGTGCCTGGAGTGTACAAGTGACAGGGTCCTATGGCTACACCTTC
clone_size: few; d_call: -; j_call: TRBJ1-6; v_call: TRBV6-5; cdr3_aa: CASSYSDTLYNSPLHF; cdr3_nt: TGTGCCAGCAGTTACTCCGACACCCTCTATAATTCACCCCTCCACTTT
clone_size: -; d_call: -; j_call: TRBJ2-1; v_call: TRBV24-1; cdr3_aa: CATRYYNEQFF; cdr3_nt: TGTGCCACCCGATATTACAATGAGCAGTTCTTC
clone_size: -; d_call: TRBD1; j_call: TRBJ1-1; v_call: TRBV30; cdr3_aa: CAWSSPGLQGVFTEAFF; cdr3_nt: TGTGCCTGGAGTTCCCCGGGACTACAGGGGGTATTCACTGAAGCTTTCTTT
clone_size: -; d_call: -; j_call: TRBJ2-3; v_call: TRBV20-1; cdr3_aa: CSARGLGRDHQDTQYF; cdr3_nt: TGCAGTGCTAGAGGCCTAGGTAGAGATCATCAAGATACGCAGTATTTT